The source of this T cell receptor beta chain is a study of CD8 T cells in ankylosing spondylitis. Study outcomes and limitations: There was a TCR beta motif, made of several highly homologous variants, that appeared characteristic of ankylosing spondylitis blood.

TCRdb redid the calling of the 5' RACE reads with MiXCR, one entry per CDR3 protein. Counted here are 200,000 to 250,000 distinct CDR3 sequences, roughly a tenth occurring once; the ten biggest clones make up roughly a fifth. CDR1 SGHTA and CDR2 FQGNSA come from the germline V gene. The CDR3 extends over 15 amino acids. Trimming cost V 2 bases and J 0 bases, with 8 bases left between them. Of note for this clonotype: Its antigen is unknown.

The receptor's source is a male donor with ankylosing spondylitis or in good health (not recorded which). This chain joins TRBV7-2 and TRBJ1-3, with no clear D. Sequencing input: blood, either unsorted or a sorted T cell fraction (not recorded which). The chain's CDR3 is CASSLRSLSGNTIYF. The DNA of the CDR3 is TGTGCCAGCAGCTTACGTTCCCTCTCTGGAAACACCATATATTTT.